Listed below are T cell receptor beta chains from one sample, sequenced in a study of CD8+CD57+ T cells in acquired aplastic anemia. TCRdb used MiXCR to reprocess the reads, holding one entry per CDR3 protein. The sample lists 150,000 or so distinct CDR3 sequences, roughly 49% occurring once. Material: sorted CD4+, CD8+, or CD8+CD57+ T cells (not recorded which) from PBMCs. The receptors were gathered from a human donor with aplastic anemia. The CDR3 runs from the conserved cysteine through the conserved F or W. The D gene is left open where the match is weak. The size entry is marked missing in some rows and otherwise reads once, few, many or a size class.

d_call clone_size j_call v_call cdr3_nt cdr3_aa
TRBD1 . TRBJ2-7 TRBV10-2 TGCGCCAGCAGAGCCGGGACAGGTGGTGAGCAGTACTTC CASRAGTGGEQYF
TRBD1 . TRBJ1-1 TRBV20-1 TGCAGTGCTAGTGGGGGACAGGGGGTTAACACTGAAGCTTTCTTC CSASGGQGVNTEAFF
. . TRBJ2-3 TRBV7-8 TGTGCCAGCAGCTTAGACGAGGCGCGGGATACGCAGTATTTT CASSLDEARDTQYF
. . TRBJ2-7 TRBV9 TGCGCCAGCAGCTTGTATGACGAGCAGTACTTC CASSLYDEQYF
. . TRBJ2-6 TRBV12-3/TRBV12-4 TGTGCCAGCAGTTCAGGGGCACAGGTCCTGACTTTC CASSSGAQVLTF
TRBD1 . TRBJ2-7 TRBV15 TGTGCCACCAGCAGGGACAGGGGATACGAGCAGTACTTC CATSRDRGYEQYF
TRBD1 few TRBJ1-5 TRBV10-3 TGTGCCATCAGTCGGACAGGGGGCAATCAGCCCCAGCATTTT CAISRTGGNQPQHF
. . TRBJ1-2 TRBV20-1 TGCAGTGCTCGCAGCTATGGCTACACCTTC CSARSYGYTF
. once TRBJ2-3 TRBV24-1 TGTGCCACCAGGGGGACGGGAACAGATACGCAGTATTTT CATRGTGTDTQYF
. . TRBJ2-7 TRBV7-2 TGTGCCAGCAAAACAGCGTCCTACGAGCAGTACTTC CASKTASYEQYF
. many TRBJ1-1 TRBV19 TGTGCCAGTAGTATAGGCAGGAACACTGAAGCTTTCTTT CASSIGRNTEAFF
. . TRBJ2-7 TRBV3-1 TGTGCCAGCTCGTCGTCCGGGACTACCAGCCGGACAGGATCCTACGAGCAGTACTTC CASSSSGTTSRTGSYEQYF
TRBD1 many TRBJ2-3 TRBV7-6 TGTGCCAGCAGCCCGCTCGGACAGGTTTCAGGGGATACGCAGTATTTT CASSPLGQVSGDTQYF
. . TRBJ1-1 TRBV20-1 TGCAGTGCTAGCAACATTGAAGCTTTCTTT CSASNIEAFF
. many TRBJ2-1 TRBV19 TGTGCCAGTAGTTGGGTAGGGTCCTACAATGAGCAGTTCTTC CASSWVGSYNEQFF
. . TRBJ2-3 TRBV10-3 TGTGCCATCAGCCGGAACCTTGATACGCAGTATTTT CAISRNLDTQYF
. . TRBJ2-5 TRBV7-7 TGTGCCAGCACCCAAGCCCCCTCCGGAGGGACCCAGTACTTC CASTQAPSGGTQYF
TRBD1 . TRBJ2-5 TRBV7-6 TGTGCCAGCAGCGGTGCCAGGGGGCAGCCCCAAGAGACCCAGTACTTC CASSGARGQPQETQYF
TRBD1 many TRBJ2-7 TRBV15 TGTGCCACCAGCAGATCACCACTGGACAGGGCGGGCTACGAGCAGTACTTC CATSRSPLDRAGYEQYF
. . TRBJ2-1 TRBV5-1 TGCGCCAGCAGCATGGGAGAAGATCCCAATCTCAATGAGCAGTTCTTC CASSMGEDPNLNEQFF
. . TRBJ2-2 TRBV29-1 TGCAGCGTTCTAGGGAGCACCGGGGAGCTGTTTTTT CSVLGSTGELFF
. . TRBJ2-7 TRBV5-6 TGTGCCAGCAGCTTGGGGGGAACAGCTACCTACGAGCAGTACTTC CASSLGGTATYEQYF
. few TRBJ2-7 TRBV10-3 TGTGCCATCAGCGCGGGGTCCCTTTACGAGCAGTACTTC CAISAGSLYEQYF
TRBD2 . TRBJ2-5 TRBV10-3 TGTGCCATCAGTGATAGTCTGACTAGCGGGAGGGAGACCCAGTACTTC CAISDSLTSGRETQYF
. many TRBJ1-1 TRBV6-1 TGTGCCAGCACCCCGAACATGAACACTGAAGCTTTCTTT CASTPNMNTEAFF
. many TRBJ1-6 TRBV5-1 TGCGCCAGCTCGGGTCGCTATAATTCACCCCTCCACTTT CASSGRYNSPLHF
. many TRBJ1-2 TRBV4-1 TGCGCCAGCAGCCAAGATGGTGACATTACGAACTATGGCTACACCTTC CASSQDGDITNYGYTF
. many TRBJ1-2 TRBV3-1 TGTGCCAGCAGCCAAGCGCGCACAGCCCCAAACTATGGCTACACCTTC CASSQARTAPNYGYTF
. once TRBJ2-3 TRBV20-1 TGCAGTGCTAGTAGAACTAGCAGTGATACGCAGTATTTT CSASRTSSDTQYF
TRBD2 . TRBJ2-3 TRBV29-1 TGCAGCAGTGAGGCGGGAGGGACAGATACGCAGTATTTT CSSEAGGTDTQYF
. . TRBJ2-3 TRBV20-1 TGCAGTGCGGGCAGATTGTCAGATACGCAGTATTTT CSAGRLSDTQYF
TRBD1 many TRBJ1-2 TRBV11-1 TGTGCCAGCAGCTCGTCTGGGGACAGGGTAAGGAGCGGCTACACCTTC CASSSSGDRVRSGYTF
TRBD2 once TRBJ2-7 TRBV20-1 TGCAGTGCTAAATCGCTAGCGGGGGGGACCTACGAGCAGTACTTC CSAKSLAGGTYEQYF
TRBD1 . TRBJ2-3 TRBV19 TGTGCCAGTAGTATAGGACAGGGACCTAGCACAGATACGCAGTATTTT CASSIGQGPSTDTQYF
. . TRBJ1-3 TRBV28 TGTGCCAGCAGTTTTGGTCCAAACACCATATATTTT CASSFGPNTIYF
TRBD2 . TRBJ2-2 TRBV10-3 TGTGCCAGCAGTCCCACTAAAACTAGCGGGACCGGGGAGCTGTTTTTT CASSPTKTSGTGELFF
. few TRBJ2-2 TRBV2 TGTGCCAGCAGCGTACTTACAACCACCGGGGAGCTGTTTTTT CASSVLTTTGELFF
. few TRBJ2-1 TRBV7-2 TGTGCCAGCAGCTTCCAGGGAGACAATGAGCAGTTCTTC CASSFQGDNEQFF